The clone carrying this T cell receptor beta chain was seen a handful of times. The data stem from a study of blood T cell repertoires in COVID-19. Study information: Acute-phase and convalescent COVID-19 samples originated in the United States, Italy and Spain. From T cells, B-cell-depleted T cells, or PBMCs came the material, which was cDNA or gDNA.

In the study's own analysis: From reference gene primer amplification, estimates of nucleated cell counts were derived. Measured with immunoSEQ multiplex PCR; TCRdb has only the in-frame clones, and not every one. That table is the source of V, J and clone size, and D and trimming were worked out from the DNA. Of approximately 130,000 clones in the sample, around nine tenths were seen once. The length of the CDR3 is 11 residues. Trimming took 8 bases from V and 2 from J, leaving 6 bases between them. CDR1 and CDR2 (germline): MNHEY, SVGAGI. The chain has TRBV6-5 and TRBJ1-1, with D unresolved. The material sequenced was peripheral blood. The clonotype originates from a woman between 45 and 65 years old with acute or convalescent COVID-19. DNA for the CDR3: TGTGCCAGCGCGGGCAACACTGAAGCTTTCTTT. Protein sequence: CASAGNTEAFF.